Reported below is one TCR beta chain. The antigen is undetermined. This specimen comes from a study of cytotoxic CD8 clonotypes in ibrutinib-treated CLL. Study in general: Results showed 25 or so partial and 2 complete responses; following median approximately 73 months, around 14 remained remitted, roughly 12 advanced.

The intended depth for sequencing was 1 in 200,000 to 1 in 1 million T cells. Sequenced by immunoSEQ multiplex PCR; TCRdb stores in-frame clones only, minus some. The repertoire holds approximately 350,000 clones, with about 64% as singletons. Study-wide results and caveats: Baseline values of clonality outstripped age-matched healthy donors and followed circulating CD8+ T-cell counts.

The CDR3 totals 14 residues. The germline CDR1 and CDR2 sequences are SGDLS and YYNGEE. Trimming took 0 bases from V and 12 from J; bases not matched to a gene: 1. Sequenced here: PBMCs, sampled after 36 months of ibrutinib treatment. The clonotype originates from a human donor with chronic lymphocytic leukemia. This sequence joins TRBV9 and TRBJ2-1; TRBD2 matches 15 bases. CDR3 protein: CASSVGTSGRVQFF. The CDR3 region has the DNA TGTGCCAGCAGCGTAGGGACTAGCGGGAGGGTGCAGTTCTTC.